This T cell receptor (beta chain) was captured in a study of T cell repertoires in cytomegalovirus infection. Study-wide context: Indicated by public TCR beta signatures were CMV infection and matching HLA type. Findings and limits, study-wide: Predominance within the ex vivo response was attributable to HLA-C-restricted CMV-specific TCR beta clonotypes. Based on cumulative public TCR beta family frequency, carriers of CMV plus the relevant HLA were identified.

Comment on this clonotype: Its antigen remains unidentified.

The V end was cut by 2 bases, the J end by 0 bases, with 14 bases between. The germline gives CDR1 SGHVS, CDR2 FNYEAQ. This CDR3 has 17 amino acids. TCRdb recomputed calls from the reads with MiXCR, one row per CDR3 protein. The data show 300,000 to 400,000 distinct CDR3 sequences, with about 27% seen just once and roughly 20% held by the top ten. V and J are TRBV7-6 and TRBJ2-1; no clear D gene. The sample here was cultured PBMCs, taken from culture after CMV antigen stimulation. This TCR came from a human donor in good health (CMV status not recorded). Some clones in this sample may be carry-over from other donors' samples. The CDR3 coding sequence is TGTGCCAGCAGCTTATATCCGGCCTCAAGCTCCTACAATGAGCAGTTCTTC. As protein: CASSLYPASSSYNEQFF.